This TCR beta chain was identified during a study of Graves' ophthalmopathy and Graves' hyperthyroidism. The overall study: At initial diagnosis, peripheral blood was obtained, and this preceded any treatment. General study findings and limits: Most thyroid clonotypes expanded beyond 0.001 frequency were also found in blood.

Clinical symptoms, serum thyroxine, TRAb, thyroid ultrasound and orbital computed tomography were relied on for diagnosis. The J segment lost 8 bases and the V segment lost 3 bases, leaving 2 bases of the junction unmatched. The germline V gene has CDR1 SGDLS and CDR2 YYNGEE. The CDR3 loop spans 12 amino acids. As regards this clonotype: The target antigen is unknown.

Amplification from RNA transcripts yielded the TCR beta CDR3 regions. First-round RT-PCR used HTBI primers; second-round multiplex PCR followed. TCRdb called the multiplex PCR reads again in MiXCR, with one record for every CDR3 protein. Among about 48,000 distinct CDR3 sequences listed, roughly 52% were seen once. The chain uses TRBV9 and TRBJ1-2, with TRBD1 matching 9 bases. The sequencing input was peripheral blood. The clonotype comes from an adult man with Graves' ophthalmopathy. In DNA, the CDR3 is TGTGCCAGCAGCGGACAGGGGGAAGGCTACACCTTC. Translating gives CASSGQGEGYTF.